A selection of T cell receptor beta chains follows, all from one sample in a study of blood T cell repertoires in COVID-19. Clones were sequenced by immunoSEQ multiplex PCR, and TCRdb holds only the in-frame ones, with some missing. The repertoire holds approximately 250,000 clones, with under 90% as singletons. Sequenced: PBMCs or T cells enriched from blood (not recorded which). Receptors were obtained from a man aged 25 to 40 with acute COVID-19. Each CDR3 is given with its conserved first and last residue. A D gene is named only where the DNA matches it firmly. A clone size is listed for some rows: how often the clone was seen (once, few, many), or a class if it is expanded.

J | V | size | D | CDR3 | DNA
TRBJ2-4 | TRBV3-1/TRBV3-2 | - | - | CASSQADSSLAKNIQYF | TGTGCCAGCAGCCAGGCGGACAGTAGTCTAGCCAAAAACATTCAGTACTTC
TRBJ2-3 | TRBV5-6 | - | TRBD1 | CASSLGTGPTDTQYF | TGTGCCAGCAGCTTGGGGACAGGGCCCACAGATACGCAGTATTTT
TRBJ1-3 | TRBV4-2 | - | TRBD1 | CASSQDLQGRGNTIYF | TGTGCCAGCAGCCAAGACTTACAGGGGCGAGGAAACACCATATATTTT
TRBJ2-3 | TRBV5-6 | - | - | CASSWGGGSTDTQYF | TGTGCCAGCAGCTGGGGGGGCGGGAGCACAGATACGCAGTATTTT
TRBJ1-6 | TRBV2 | - | - | CASRQRELSTVSPLHF | TGTGCCAGCAGACAACGGGAGCTTTCGACGGTTTCACCCCTCCACTTT
TRBJ2-5 | TRBV11-1 | - | - | CASSFNYGGGRETQYF | TGTGCCAGCAGCTTTAATTATGGGGGCGGGAGAGAGACCCAGTACTTC
TRBJ1-1 | TRBV21-1 | - | - | CASSKPGDRLNTEAFF | TGTGCCAGCAGCAAACCTGGTGACAGATTAAACACTGAAGCTTTCTTT
TRBJ2-5 | TRBV11-3 | - | - | CASSFLGSGETQYF | TGTGCCAGCAGCTTCCTCGGTTCGGGAGAGACCCAGTACTTC
TRBJ1-1 | TRBV30 | - | - | CAWADMIAEAFF | TGTGCCTGGGCGGACATGATCGCTGAAGCTTTCTTT
TRBJ1-4 | TRBV4-1 | - | - | CASSQGPRGGAATNEKLFF | TGCGCCAGCAGCCAAGGTCCCCGGGGAGGGGCAGCAACTAATGAAAAACTGTTTTTT
TRBJ2-1 | TRBV15 | - | TRBD2 | CATSRDGAGEQFF | TGTGCCACCAGCAGAGACGGAGCGGGAGAGCAGTTCTTC
TRBJ1-1 | TRBV4-1 | once | - | CASSQSPVRGTEAFF | TGCGCCAGCAGCCAGTCCCCGGTTAGGGGTACTGAAGCTTTCTTT
TRBJ2-1 | TRBV13 | few | TRBD2 | CASSPAGRNSYNEQFF | TGTGCCAGCAGCCCAGCGGGGCGAAACTCCTACAATGAGCAGTTCTTC
TRBJ1-3 | TRBV4-2 | many | TRBD1 | CASSQDGTGLPTSGNTIYF | TGTGCCAGCAGCCAAGATGGGACAGGATTACCCACCTCTGGAAACACCATATATTTT
TRBJ2-3 | TRBV19 | few | TRBD2 | CASSGTSGWDTQYF | TGTGCCAGTAGCGGGACTAGCGGATGGGATACGCAGTATTTT
TRBJ2-3 | TRBV5-4 | - | - | CASSPSDTDTQYF | TGTGCCAGCAGCCCCAGCGACACAGATACGCAGTATTTT
TRBJ1-1 | TRBV10-2 | once | - | CASKYGNTEAFF | TGCGCCAGCAAGTACGGGAACACTGAAGCTTTCTTT
TRBJ2-6 | TRBV11-3 | - | - | CASSFADSGANVLTF | TGTGCCAGCAGCTTTGCAGATTCTGGGGCCAACGTCCTGACTTTC
TRBJ2-5 | TRBV6-5 | - | TRBD2 | CASRLAGGLGETQYF | TGTGCCAGCCGACTAGCGGGGGGCCTGGGGGAGACCCAGTACTTC
TRBJ1-4 | TRBV19 | - | - | CASAGGEKLFF | TGTGCCAGTGCGGGCGGTGAAAAACTGTTTTTT
TRBJ1-1 | TRBV29-1 | - | - | CSVEDRPLWAEAFF | TGCAGCGTTGAGGACAGACCATTATGGGCTGAAGCTTTCTTT
TRBJ1-1 | TRBV7-2 | - | TRBD1 | CASSKTGGMVNTEAFF | TGTGCCAGCAGCAAAACAGGGGGCATGGTGAACACTGAAGCTTTCTTT
TRBJ2-5 | TRBV27 | - | - | CASSLSAGLAAFQETQYF | TGTGCCAGCAGTTTATCGGCTGGGTTAGCGGCATTCCAAGAGACCCAGTACTTC
TRBJ2-1 | TRBV19 | once | TRBD2 | CASKGSGAHYNEQFF | TGTGCCAGTAAGGGTAGCGGGGCTCACTACAATGAGCAGTTCTTC
TRBJ1-6 | TRBV7-8 | - | - | CASSFWTAQNSPLHF | TGTGCCAGCAGCTTTTGGACAGCTCAAAATTCACCCCTCCACTTT
TRBJ1-5 | TRBV18 | - | TRBD1 | CASSSQGGNQPQHF | TGTGCCAGCTCATCCCAGGGGGGCAATCAGCCCCAGCATTTT
TRBJ1-1 | TRBV5-4 | once | - | CASSLGEVNTEAFF | TGTGCCAGCAGCTTAGGGGAGGTGAACACTGAAGCTTTCTTT
TRBJ1-2 | TRBV4-1 | - | - | CASSQGRTDENGYTF | TGCGCCAGCAGCCAAGGACGGACAGATGAGAATGGCTACACCTTC
TRBJ1-2 | TRBV15 | once | TRBD1 | CATSPDRGYGYTF | TGTGCCACCAGTCCAGACAGGGGATATGGCTACACCTTC
TRBJ1-6 | TRBV6-5 | - | - | CASSYSISGVSSPLHF | TGTGCCAGCAGTTACTCGATTTCAGGGGTTAGCTCACCCCTCCACTTT
TRBJ1-6 | TRBV5-1 | - | - | CASSSGGGSFNSPLHF | TGCGCCAGCAGCTCCGGGGGGGGAAGCTTTAATTCACCCCTCCACTTT